These 15 T cell receptor beta chains share one sample of origin, sequenced in a study of blood T cells in healthy people across ages. For the second PCR, which ran for roughly 6 to 11 cycles, a sample-barcoded 5' primer and a J-beta primer mix were used. TCRdb re-derived calls from the 5' RACE reads in MiXCR, one entry per CDR3 protein. The sample comprises some 640,000 distinct CDR3 sequences, approximately 30% of which are singletons, and more than 15% rests with the top ten. The sequenced sample consisted of blood. These receptors all stem from a woman older than 75 in good health.

As to this clonotype: It may be a read error: a sequence one base away is much more abundant. The rearrangement joins TRBV7-2 to TRBJ2-7; D is perhaps TRBD2 (5 bases). This CDR3 is 12 amino acids long. CDR1 and CDR2 from the germline V gene are SGHTA and FQGNSA. V was clipped by 5 bases and J by 6 bases, with 11 bases between them. CDR3 coding DNA: TGTGCCAGCAGCCGAACCGGGATCGAGCAGTACTTC. This encodes CASSRTGIEQYF.

In this sample, this clonotype turned up many times. J is TRBJ2-7 and V is TRBV25-1; 8 positions match TRBD1. The germline gives CDR1 MGHDK, CDR2 SYGVNS. The CDR3 extends over 12 amino acids. With V trimmed by 10 bases and J by 4 bases, 6 bases remained unmatched. This CDR3 reads CATTGGLYEQYF. The CDR3 bases are TGTGCCACCACAGGGGGTCTGTACGAGCAGTACTTC.

The rearrangement joins TRBV12-3 or TRBV12-4 to TRBJ2-3; 10 bases align to TRBD2. Trimming removed 5 bases from V and 0 bases from J; junction bases left unmatched: 5. The CDR3 totals 16 residues. Here the CDR3 DNA reads TGTGCCAGCAGTACGCTAGCGGGAGTGAGCACAGATACGCAGTATTTT. Its protein product is CASSTLAGVSTDTQYF.

V is TRBV30 and J is TRBJ1-4; D uncertain. This CDR3 has 13 amino acids. Germline CDR1 is GTSNPN and CDR2 is SVGIG (reference sequence). V was trimmed by 2 bases and J by 5 bases, leaving 9 bases between them. CDR3 protein: CAWSRNRNEKLFF. For the CDR3, the DNA is TGTGCCTGGAGTAGGAACCGAAATGAAAAACTGTTTTTT.

The J gene is TRBJ1-1, the V gene TRBV5-1; D not certain. Germline-derived CDR1 and CDR2 are SGHRS and YFSETQ. The CDR3 totals 13 residues. V lost 4 bases and J lost 7, with 14 bases in between. CDR3 sequence: CASSPDGVGEAFF. The CDR3 DNA follows: TGCGCCAGCAGCCCCGACGGGGTCGGTGAAGCTTTCTTT.

To note about this clonotype: Relative to the germline gene, one junction end is altered; a read error may explain this. The V gene is TRBV12-3 or TRBV12-4, the J gene TRBJ2-3; weak D call: TRBD2 (6 bases). There are 14 residues in the CDR3. This chain's CDR3 is CASSQLASADAQYF. CDR3 bases: TGTGCCAGCAGTCAACTAGCTAGCGCAGATGCGCAGTATTTT.

This clonotype was seen repeatedly, ten times or more. CDR3 residues: CASSPGTGLYGYTF. CDR3 nucleotides: TGTGCCAGCAGTCCAGGGACAGGTCTCTATGGCTACACCTTC. This chain links TRBV27 with TRBJ1-2; 8 bases line up with TRBD1. CDR1 and CDR2 from the germline V gene are MNHEY and SMNVEV (reference sequence). CDR3 length equals 14 residues. V lost 5 bases and J lost 4; bases outside the gene matches: 6.

This clonotype has only a few counts. A much larger clone is a single base away; this may be a read error. This chain connects TRBV5-1 to TRBJ2-4, with D tentatively TRBD1 (5 bases). CDR1 SGHRS and CDR2 YFSETQ come from the germline V gene. This CDR3 region has 16 residues. V lost 0 bases and J 0 bases, leaving 10 bases between the germline ends. The CDR3 bases are TGCGCCAGCAGCTTGGTACAGGCGGCAGCCAAAAACATTCAGTACTTC. This codes for CASSLVQAAAKNIQYF.

This clonotype showed up many times. This chain uses TRBV5-1 with TRBJ1-1; D uncertain. Germline V gene lookup returns CDR1 SGHRS and CDR2 YFSETQ. The CDR3 runs to 14 residues. The V gene lost 2 bases and the J gene lost 10 bases, with 18 bases spanning the gap. Here the CDR3 DNA reads TGCGCCAGCAGCTTATTACCGGGAGTATCTTTAGCTTTCTTT. Encoded protein: CASSLLPGVSLAFF.

In its sample, this clonotype was seen many times. This chain connects TRBV6-1 to TRBJ2-1, with 7 bases matching TRBD1. The CDR3 loop spans 14 amino acids. The V gene end was trimmed by 7 bases and the J gene end by 7 bases; junction bases not matched to a gene: 10. Germline V gene lookup returns CDR1 MNHNS and CDR2 SASEGT. In nucleotides, the CDR3 is TGTGCCAGCATTGGGACAGCAATTAGGAATGAGCAGTTCTTC. Its translation: CASIGTAIRNEQFF.

This rearrangement joins TRBV7-8 to TRBJ1-1; TRBD1 is a possible D gene (5 bases). The CDR3 has 16 amino acids. Trimming stripped 5 bases from V and 6 bases from J, with 22 bases between. The germline CDR1 and CDR2 sequences are SGHVS and FQNEAQ. This CDR3 is CASSPIPLGRVSEAFF. In DNA form, the CDR3 reads TGTGCCAGCAGCCCGATCCCCCTCGGCAGGGTCTCTGAAGCTTTCTTT.

V usage is TRBV29-1 and J usage is TRBJ2-2, with TRBD2 matching over 10 bases. Germline V gives CDR1 SQVTM, CDR2 ANQGSEA. Germline trimming cut 6 bases from V and 2 bases from J; bases unmatched to any gene: 6. This CDR3 has 15 residues. CDR3 sequence: CSVILAGTNTGELFF. Here the CDR3 DNA reads TGCAGCGTGATACTAGCGGGGACAAACACCGGGGAGCTGTTTTTT.

About this clonotype itself: This may be a read error: a much more frequent sequence differs by one nucleotide. V and J are TRBV7-2 and TRBJ2-5, with 8 positions matching TRBD2. Germline values: CDR1 SGHTA, CDR2 FQGNSA. V lost 5 bases, J lost 11 bases, and 7 bases stayed unmatched. The CDR3 is made up of 12 amino acids. CDR3 in DNA: TGTGCCAGCAGCGGCGGGGGGTACGGGCAGTACTTC. Protein product: CASSGGGYGQYF.

This clonotype was observed many times. V is TRBV30 and J is TRBJ2-7, with 9 nucleotides matching TRBD1. CDR3 length: 13 amino acids. The germline CDR1 and CDR2 sequences are GTSNPN and SVGIG (reference sequence). With V trimmed by 5 bases and J by 2 bases, 4 bases remained unmatched. The CDR3 sequence: CAWGRQGAYEQYF. As DNA, the CDR3 is TGTGCCTGGGGAAGACAGGGGGCCTACGAGCAGTACTTC.

This clonotype was seen many times. This chain links TRBV4-1 with TRBJ1-2; 7 nucleotides agree with TRBD1. J lost 4 bases, V lost 2 bases, and 10 bases had no gene match. CDR1 is MGHRA and CDR2 is YSYEKL in the germline V gene. The CDR3 contains 16 residues. DNA for the CDR3: TGCGCCAGCAGCCAATCTCCAGGGGACAGACCCTATGGCTACACCTTC. Translation gives CASSQSPGDRPYGYTF.